The T cell receptor (beta chain) under discussion was sequenced for a study of T cell repertoires in cytomegalovirus infection. Study overall: Matching HLA type, along with CMV infection, was indicated by public TCR beta signatures.

Germline-derived CDR1 and CDR2 are SGHVS and FQNEAQ. Between the trimmed V and J ends, which lost 4 bases and 0 bases, there was a span of 7 bases. This CDR3 has 14 amino acids. Study results and limitations: CMV-specific TCR beta clonotypes restricted by HLA-C were the ones dominating the ex vivo response. Based on cumulative public TCR beta family frequency, carriers of CMV plus the relevant HLA were identified.

To note about this clonotype: Its specificity is unknown.

MiXCR, applied by TCRdb to the reads, yields one record per CDR3 protein. Of 600,000 to 800,000 distinct CDR3 sequences listed, 20% to 25% are singletons. Sequencing was done on a sample of CD8+ T cells from PBMCs. The chain links TRBV7-8 to TRBJ1-3; D perhaps matches TRBD1 (5 bases). The origin of this receptor is a human donor in good health (CMV status not recorded). Some clones in this sample may be carry-over from other donors' samples. The CDR3 nucleotides read TGTGCCAGCAGCTCGGACATCTCTGGAAACACCATATATTTT. It codes for CASSSDISGNTIYF.